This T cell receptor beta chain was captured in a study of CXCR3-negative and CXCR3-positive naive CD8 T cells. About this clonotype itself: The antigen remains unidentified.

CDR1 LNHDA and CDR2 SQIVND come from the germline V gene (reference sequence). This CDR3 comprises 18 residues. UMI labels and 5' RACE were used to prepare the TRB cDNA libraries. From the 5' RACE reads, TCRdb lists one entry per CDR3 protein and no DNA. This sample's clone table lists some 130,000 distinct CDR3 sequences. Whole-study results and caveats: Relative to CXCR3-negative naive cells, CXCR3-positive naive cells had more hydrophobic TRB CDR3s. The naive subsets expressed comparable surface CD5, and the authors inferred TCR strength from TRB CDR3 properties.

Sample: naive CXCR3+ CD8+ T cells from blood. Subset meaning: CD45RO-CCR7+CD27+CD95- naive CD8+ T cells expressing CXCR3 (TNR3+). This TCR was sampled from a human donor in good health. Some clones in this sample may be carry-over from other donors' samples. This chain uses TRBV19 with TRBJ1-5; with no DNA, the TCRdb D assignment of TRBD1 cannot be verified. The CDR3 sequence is CASSIRQGQIGSDQPQHF.